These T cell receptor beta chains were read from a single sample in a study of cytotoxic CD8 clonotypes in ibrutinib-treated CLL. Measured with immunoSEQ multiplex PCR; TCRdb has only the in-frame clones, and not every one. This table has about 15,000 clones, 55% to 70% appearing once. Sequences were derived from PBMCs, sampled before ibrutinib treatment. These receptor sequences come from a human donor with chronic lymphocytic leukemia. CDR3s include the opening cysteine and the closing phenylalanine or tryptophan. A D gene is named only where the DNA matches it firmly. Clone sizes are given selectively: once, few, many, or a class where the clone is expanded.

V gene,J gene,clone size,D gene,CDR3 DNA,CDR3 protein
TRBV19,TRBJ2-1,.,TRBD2,TGTGCCAGTTCCCTTAGCGGGTTAAGAGGGAATGAGCAGTTCTTC,CASSLSGLRGNEQFF
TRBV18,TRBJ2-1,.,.,TGTGCCAGCCGCGAGTTTACAGGGTACAATGAGCAGTTCTTC,CASREFTGYNEQFF
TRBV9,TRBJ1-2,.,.,TGTGCCAGCAGCTCCAGGTGGCGTGGCTACACCTTC,CASSSRWRGYTF
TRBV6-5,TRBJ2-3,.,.,TGTGCCAGCAGTTACCGAATGGTGGATACGCAGTATTTT,CASSYRMVDTQYF
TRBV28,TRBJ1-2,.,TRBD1,TGTGCCAGCGCCTCTACTCCCGGGACAGGGTATGGCTACACCTTC,CASASTPGTGYGYTF
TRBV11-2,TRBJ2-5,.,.,TGTGCCAGCAACCGGGCGGCTAGCGCCCTAGAGACCCAGTACTTC,CASNRAASALETQYF
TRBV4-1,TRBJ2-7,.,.,TGCGCCCGCTCCGAGCGGCGGAACTACGAGCAGTACTTC,CARSERRNYEQYF
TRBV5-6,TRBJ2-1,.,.,TGTGCCAGCAGCAGCTTCTATGAGCAGTTCTTC,CASSSFYEQFF
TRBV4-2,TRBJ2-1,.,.,TGTGCCAGCAGCGCCGGGGAGGCTGGGGCGTACAATGAGCAGTTCTTC,CASSAGEAGAYNEQFF
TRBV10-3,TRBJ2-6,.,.,TGTGCCAGCAGTTTACATCTCTCTGGGGCCAACGTCCTGACTTTC,CASSLHLSGANVLTF
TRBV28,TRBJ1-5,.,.,TGTGCCAGCAGTTTTACGGGAAGAGGCTTTTTGGGCAATCAGCCCCAGCATTTT,CASSFTGRGFLGNQPQHF
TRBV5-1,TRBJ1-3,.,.,TGCGCCAGCAGCATACGACAGTTGGGGGCTGGAAACACCATATATTTT,CASSIRQLGAGNTIYF
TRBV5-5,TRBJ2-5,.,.,TGTGCCAGCAGCTTCGGCAGGGGGACCCAGTACTTC,CASSFGRGTQYF
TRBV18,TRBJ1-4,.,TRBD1,TGTGCCACCGCCCTCAGACAGGGTGGTGCCACTAATGAAAAACTGTTTTTT,CATALRQGGATNEKLFF
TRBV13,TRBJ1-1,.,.,TGTGCCAGCAGCTCCGATTTAGAAGCTTTCTTT,CASSSDLEAFF
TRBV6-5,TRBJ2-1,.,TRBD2,TGTGCCAGCAGTTACTCCTTTAGCGGGAGGGTTCTTGAGCAGTTCTTC,CASSYSFSGRVLEQFF
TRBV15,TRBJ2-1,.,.,TGTGCCACCAGCAGAGCCGGGCCCGGTGGGAATGAGCAGTTCTTC,CATSRAGPGGNEQFF
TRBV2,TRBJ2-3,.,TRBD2,TGTGCCAGCAGTGTTGGCGGGGGTGCGGGAGATACGCAGTATTTT,CASSVGGGAGDTQYF
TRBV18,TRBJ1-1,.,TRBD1,TGTGCCAGCTCACCGGGACAGAGGAACACTGAAGCTTTCTTT,CASSPGQRNTEAFF
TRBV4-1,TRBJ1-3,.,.,TGCGCCAGCAGCCAAGACAGAATTCCTGGAAACACCATATATTTT,CASSQDRIPGNTIYF
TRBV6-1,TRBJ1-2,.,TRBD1,TGTGCCAGCAGTGTACGGGACAGGGGAGGAGATGGCTACACCTTC,CASSVRDRGGDGYTF
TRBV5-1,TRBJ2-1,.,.,TGCGCCAGCAGCTCCGCGTTAATGGGCACTTCATACAATGAGCAGTTCTTC,CASSSALMGTSYNEQFF
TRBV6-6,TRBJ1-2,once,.,TGTGCCAGCAGTTACTCCCCCCTACATAGCTATGGCTACACCTTC,CASSYSPLHSYGYTF
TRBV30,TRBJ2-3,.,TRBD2,TGTGCCTGGACAGGGCTGCTAGCGGGATATTATAGCACAGATACGCAGTATTTT,CAWTGLLAGYYSTDTQYF